The clone carrying this T cell receptor beta chain showed up just once. In the original workflow: Reference gene primer amplification gave nucleated cell count estimates. Assay: immunoSEQ multiplex PCR; the TCRdb copy retains only in-frame clones and omits some. V, J and clone size are taken as reported in that table, and D and trimming were inferred from the DNA itself. Counted here are roughly 260,000 clones, over 75% occurring once; the ten biggest clones make up about 2.5%. The data belong to a study of blood T cell repertoires in COVID-19. Looking at the study overall: Samples representing acute and convalescent COVID-19 were sourced from the United States, Italy and Spain. The analysed material was cDNA or gDNA that came from T cells, B-cell-depleted T cells, or PBMCs.

V lost 2 bases to trimming and J lost 5 bases; unmatched junction nucleotides: 7. Per the germline V gene, CDR1 is PRHDT and CDR2 is FYEKMQ (reference sequence). The CDR3 extends over 16 amino acids. The V and J genes are TRBV13 and TRBJ1-4, with TRBD1 matching 8 bases. Sequencing was performed on peripheral blood. This TCR was sampled from a woman between 45 and 60 years old with acute or convalescent COVID-19. CDR3 nucleotides: TGTGCCAGCAGCTTAACAGGGGGATTAGGGAATGAAAAACTGTTTTTT. Protein product: CASSLTGGLGNEKLFF. The full variable domain, rest sourced from reference TRBV13 and TRBJ1-4, is AAGVIQSPRHLIKEKRETATLKCYPIPRHDTVYWYQQGPGQDPQFLISFYEKMQSDKGSIPDRFSAQQFSDYHSELNMSSLELGDSALYFCASSLTGGLGNEKLFFGSGTQLSVL.